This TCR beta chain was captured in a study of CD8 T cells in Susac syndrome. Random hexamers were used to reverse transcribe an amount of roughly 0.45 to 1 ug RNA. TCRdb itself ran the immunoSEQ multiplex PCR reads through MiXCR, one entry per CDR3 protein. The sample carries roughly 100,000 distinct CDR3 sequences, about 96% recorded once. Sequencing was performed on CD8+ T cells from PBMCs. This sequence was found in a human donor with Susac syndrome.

The CDR3 coding sequence is TGTGCCAGCAGCCCGGGGACCGGTCAGACCCAGTACTTC. Its translation: CASSPGTGQTQYF. The chain is built from TRBV7-3 and TRBJ2-5, with D perhaps matching TRBD1 or TRBD2 (5 bases each). V was shortened by 5 bases and J by 6 bases, with 13 bases between the two germline ends. Per germline, CDR1 SGHTA and CDR2 FQGTGA. There are 13 residues in the CDR3.